This T cell receptor beta chain is from a study of T cell responses to AZD1222 COVID-19 vaccine. Regarding the study as a whole: It was only after the peak T cell response that any repertoires were sampled. Increased Spike-specific TCR breadth and depth were observed after two AZD1222 doses. Clonal diversity may have been underestimated, and the donors were mostly white British, with more females than males.

V dropped 4 bases and J dropped 0 bases, with 9 bases sitting between them. This CDR3 spans 14 amino acids. The germline V gene has CDR1 SGDLS and CDR2 YYNGEE. The data were produced by immunoSEQ multiplex PCR, yet TCRdb's version contains in-frame clones alone and is incomplete. The sample has about 72,000 clones, about nine tenths seen once. As for this clone: The antigen is not known.

This receptor was identified in an adult in good health. This sequence joins TRBV9 and TRBJ2-3; D tentatively reads TRBD1 or TRBD2 (6 bases each). This material consisted of peripheral blood, taken on day 0 of AZD1222 vaccination. CDR3 nucleotide sequence: TGTGCCAGCAGCCCCGGGGGCAGCACAGATACGCAGTATTTT. Translating it yields CASSPGGSTDTQYF.